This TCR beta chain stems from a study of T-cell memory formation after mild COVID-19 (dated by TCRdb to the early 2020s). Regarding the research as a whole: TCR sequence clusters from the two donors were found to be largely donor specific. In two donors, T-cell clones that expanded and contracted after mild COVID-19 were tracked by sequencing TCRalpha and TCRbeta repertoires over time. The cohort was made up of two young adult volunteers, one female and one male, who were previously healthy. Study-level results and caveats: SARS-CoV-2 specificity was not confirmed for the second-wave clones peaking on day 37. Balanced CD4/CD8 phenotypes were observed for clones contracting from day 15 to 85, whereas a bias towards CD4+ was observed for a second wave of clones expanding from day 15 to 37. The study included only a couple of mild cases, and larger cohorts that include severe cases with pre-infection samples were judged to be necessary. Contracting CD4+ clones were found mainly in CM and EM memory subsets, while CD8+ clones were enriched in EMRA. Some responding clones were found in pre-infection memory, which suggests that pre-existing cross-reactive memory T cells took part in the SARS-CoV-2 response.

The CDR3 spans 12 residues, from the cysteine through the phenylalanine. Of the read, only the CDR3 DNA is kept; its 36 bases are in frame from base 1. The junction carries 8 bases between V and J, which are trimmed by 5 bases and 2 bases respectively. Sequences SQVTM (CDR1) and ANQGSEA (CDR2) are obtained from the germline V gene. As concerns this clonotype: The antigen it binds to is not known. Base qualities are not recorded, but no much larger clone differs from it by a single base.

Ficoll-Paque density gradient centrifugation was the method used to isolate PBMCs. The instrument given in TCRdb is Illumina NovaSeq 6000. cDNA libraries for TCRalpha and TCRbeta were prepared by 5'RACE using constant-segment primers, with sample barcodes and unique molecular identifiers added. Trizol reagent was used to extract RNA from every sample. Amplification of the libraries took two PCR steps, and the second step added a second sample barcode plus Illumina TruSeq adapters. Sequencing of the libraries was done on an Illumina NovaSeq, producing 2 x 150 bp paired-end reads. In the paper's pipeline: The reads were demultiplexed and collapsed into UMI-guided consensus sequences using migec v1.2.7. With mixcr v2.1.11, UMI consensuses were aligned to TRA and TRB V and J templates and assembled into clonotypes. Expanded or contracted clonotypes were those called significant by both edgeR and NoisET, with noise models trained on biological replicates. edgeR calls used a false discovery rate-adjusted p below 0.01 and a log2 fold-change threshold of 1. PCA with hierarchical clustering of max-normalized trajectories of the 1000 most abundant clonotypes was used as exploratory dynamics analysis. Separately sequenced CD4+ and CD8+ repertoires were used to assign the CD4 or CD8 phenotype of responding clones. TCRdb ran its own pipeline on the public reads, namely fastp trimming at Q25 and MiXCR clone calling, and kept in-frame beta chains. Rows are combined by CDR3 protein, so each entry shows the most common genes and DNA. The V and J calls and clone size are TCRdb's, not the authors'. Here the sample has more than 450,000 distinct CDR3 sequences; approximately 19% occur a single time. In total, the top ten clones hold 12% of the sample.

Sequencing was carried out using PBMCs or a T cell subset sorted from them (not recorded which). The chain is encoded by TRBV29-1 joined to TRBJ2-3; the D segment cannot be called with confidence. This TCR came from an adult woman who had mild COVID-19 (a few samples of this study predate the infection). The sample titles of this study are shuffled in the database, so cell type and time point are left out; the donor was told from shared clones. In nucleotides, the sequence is TGCAGCGTTCGGAGCGACACAGATACGCAGTATTTT. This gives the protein CSVRSDTDTQYF.